Below are 28 T cell receptor beta chains sequenced from a single sample in a study of T cell repertoires in cytomegalovirus infection. TCRdb itself ran the reads through MiXCR, one entry per CDR3 protein. The table records about 480,000 distinct CDR3 sequences, 25% to 35% of them present only once. The antigens of these receptors remain unknown. Source: cultured PBMCs, taken from culture after CMV antigen stimulation. The receptors were sampled from a human donor in good health (CMV status not recorded). Some clones in this sample may be carry-over from other donors' samples.

V is TRBV6-6 and J is TRBJ2-7; TRBD1 matches 9 bases. Trimming took 6 bases from V and 3 from J; bases not matched to a gene: 9. Per germline, CDR1 MNHNY and CDR2 SVGAGI (reference sequence). The CDR3 is made up of 15 amino acids. The CDR3 DNA follows: TGTGCCAGCAGCCGTCGACAGGGGGGGGACTACGAGCAGTACGTC. This sequence encodes CASSRRQGGDYEQYV.

This clonotype was counted between two and nine times. V gene TRBV7-2 combines with J gene TRBJ2-7; 9 bases are shared with TRBD2. Unmatched junction bases numbered 3, after V lost 6 bases and J lost 3 bases. This CDR3 has 13 amino acids. Germline V gives CDR1 SGHTA, CDR2 FQGNSA. The CDR3 region is CASSVSGSYEQYF. The CDR3 nucleotides read TGTGCCAGCAGTGTTAGCGGGAGCTACGAGCAGTACTTC.

This sequence joins TRBV10-3 and TRBJ2-3; D gene ambiguous. This CDR3 is built from 14 residues. The V and J ends lost 10 bases and 6 bases respectively, with 20 bases between them. Germline V lookup: CDR1 ENHRY, CDR2 SYGVKD. CDR3 loop: CATLEARSADTQYF. CDR3 sequence (DNA): TGTGCCACCTTAGAGGCTCGATCGGCGGATACGCAGTATTTT.

This clonotype has more than one count but fewer than ten. This chain links TRBV7-2 with TRBJ2-3, with TRBD1 matching over 10 bases. The CDR3 is made up of 17 amino acids. The J segment lost 2 bases and the V segment lost 5 bases, leaving 10 bases of the junction unmatched. CDR1 SGHTA and CDR2 FQGNSA come from the germline V gene. CDR3 sequence reads: CASSPRQGAWVTDTQYF. For the CDR3, the DNA is TGTGCCAGCAGCCCCAGACAGGGGGCGTGGGTCACAGATACGCAGTATTTT. The entire variable domain, with the rest obtained from reference TRBV7-2 and TRBJ2-3, is as follows: GAGVSQSPSNKVTEKGKDVELRCDPISGHTALYWYRQSLGQGLEFLIYFQGNSAPDKSGLPSDRFSAERTGGSVSTLTIQRTQQEDSAVYLCASSPRQGAWVTDTQYFGPGTRLTVL.

The CDR3 DNA sequence: TGTGCCAGCAGCCGGGACGCCCAGCCCCAGCATTTT. As protein: CASSRDAQPQHF. This rearrangement joins TRBV7-2 to TRBJ1-5; a weak D match, TRBD1 (5 bases). The CDR3 has 12 residues. CDR1 SGHTA and CDR2 FQGNSA come from the germline V gene. V was clipped by 5 bases and J by 7 bases, with 9 bases between them.

This clonotype was picked up a small number of times. The rearrangement joins TRBV6-6 to TRBJ2-2; no reliable D call. The CDR3 consists of 15 residues. The ends were cut back, 7 bases at V and 2 bases at J, with 14 bases in the middle. Per the germline V gene, CDR1 is MNHNY and CDR2 is SVGAGI (reference sequence). The CDR3 sequence: CASTIPADNTGELFF. CDR3 bases: TGTGCCAGCACCATCCCGGCAGATAACACCGGGGAGCTGTTTTTT.

This clonotype was observed a handful of times. This sequence joins TRBV7-6 and TRBJ2-3, with TRBD2 identical over 11 bases. CDR1 SGHVS and CDR2 FNYEAQ come from the germline V gene. The CDR3 extends over 16 amino acids. Germline trimming cut 2 bases from V and 7 bases from J; bases unmatched to any gene: 8. The chain's CDR3 is CASSLTSGSIQYTQYF. CDR3 coding DNA: TGTGCCAGCAGCTTAACTAGCGGGAGTATACAATATACGCAGTATTTT.

The V gene is TRBV20-1, the J gene TRBJ2-7, with 7 positions matching TRBD2. The J segment lost 0 bases and the V segment lost 5 bases, leaving 10 bases of the junction unmatched. The CDR3 has 15 residues. The V gene's germline CDR1 is DFQATT and CDR2 SNEGSKA (reference sequence). The CDR3: CSAVPLTSVSYEQYF. CDR3 sequence (DNA): TGCAGTGCTGTTCCCTTAACTAGCGTCTCCTACGAGCAGTACTTC.

The chain joins TRBV20-1 to TRBJ2-1, with D possibly being TRBD1 (5 bases). Per germline, CDR1 DFQATT and CDR2 SNEGSKA (reference sequence). Trimming cost V 7 bases and J 4 bases, with 17 bases left between them. This CDR3 region has 14 residues. CDR3 sequence: CSVKGISIYNEQFF. CDR3 sequence (DNA): TGCAGTGTTAAGGGGATTAGCATTTACAATGAGCAGTTCTTC.

This clonotype was seen ten or more times. This chain connects TRBV7-2 to TRBJ2-2, with 8 bases aligning to TRBD1. J gave up 1 base and V 4 bases, and 5 bases lay outside the gene matches. The germline V gene encodes CDR1 SGHTA and CDR2 FQGNSA. This CDR3 comprises 16 residues. The CDR3 DNA sequence: TGTGCCAGCAGCTCCAGGACAGGGCGGAACACCGGGGAGCTGTTTTTT. Translation gives CASSSRTGRNTGELFF.

J is TRBJ1-1 and V is TRBV29-1, with a tentative D call TRBD1 (6 bases). CDR3 size: 13 residues. Germline V CDR1 and CDR2: SQVTM, ANQGSEA. V dropped 6 bases and J dropped 1 base, with 12 bases sitting between them. CDR3 sequence: CSVTGRGNTEAFF. The CDR3 DNA reads TGCAGCGTGACAGGTCGGGGGAACACTGAAGCTTTCTTT.

The chain combines TRBV7-8 with TRBJ1-2, with D tentatively TRBD1 (6 bases). The germline V gene encodes CDR1 SGHVS and CDR2 FQNEAQ. The CDR3 extends over 16 amino acids. Between the trimmed V and J ends, which lost 3 bases and 2 bases, there was a span of 16 bases. For the CDR3, the DNA is TGTGCCAGCAGCTTGAACTCACAGGGACTGAACTATGGCTACACCTTC. It encodes CASSLNSQGLNYGYTF.

The chain couples TRBV7-3 to TRBJ2-7; D is possibly TRBD2 (5 bases). Germline V CDR1 and CDR2: SGHTA, FQGTGA. This CDR3 comprises 12 residues. V was pared by 8 bases and J by 3 bases, with 11 bases between. CDR3 sequence reads: CASCGTSYEQYF. CDR3 coding DNA: TGTGCCAGCTGCGGTACTAGCTACGAGCAGTACTTC.

The gene calls are TRBV7-3 and TRBJ2-1; no clear D. Germline V gene lookup returns CDR1 SGHTA and CDR2 FQGTGA. The CDR3 covers 13 residues. Trimming stripped 5 bases from V and 10 bases from J, with 15 bases between. The CDR3 DNA reads as TGTGCCAGCAGCGAGCCCCGGCCGGTGGAGCAGTTCTTC. Translated, it gives CASSEPRPVEQFF.

The J gene is TRBJ2-1, the V gene TRBV7-2; 10 nucleotides match TRBD2. Looked up from germline, CDR1 is SGHTA and CDR2 is FQGNSA. This CDR3 is 14 amino acids long. Trimming removed 6 bases from V and 7 bases from J; junction bases left unmatched: 6. CDR3 DNA: TGTGCCAGCAGGCTAGCGGGAGTTAGGAATGAGCAGTTCTTC. Protein: CASRLAGVRNEQFF.

The chain carries TRBV14 and TRBJ2-3; 10 nucleotides line up with TRBD1. The J segment lost 7 bases and the V segment lost 3 bases, leaving 7 bases of the junction unmatched. The germline V gene has CDR1 SGHDN and CDR2 FVKESK. The length of the CDR3 is 15 residues. This CDR3 reads CASSHIGQGGNTQYF. The CDR3 DNA is TGTGCCAGCAGCCACATAGGACAGGGGGGAAATACGCAGTATTTT.

This clonotype was found a few times. The chain links TRBV6-6 to TRBJ1-2; TRBD1 aligns across 7 bases. The CDR3 covers 12 residues. In germline, CDR1 is MNHNY, CDR2 SVGAGI (reference sequence). V lost 6 bases, J lost 5 bases, and 3 bases stayed unmatched. Here the CDR3 reads CASSNRGYGYTF. CDR3 nucleotide sequence: TGTGCCAGCAGCAACAGGGGATATGGCTACACCTTC.

The CDR3 here is CASSRGQGWTGELFF. DNA for the CDR3: TGTGCCAGCAGTAGGGGACAGGGATGGACCGGGGAGCTGTTTTTT. The rearrangement uses TRBV2 and TRBJ2-2; 9 bases align to TRBD1. Germline-derived CDR1 and CDR2 are SNHLY and FYNNEI. This CDR3 has 15 amino acids. After removal of 5 bases from V and 5 bases from J, the junction contained 6 bases not matched to a gene.

The V and J genes are TRBV20-1 and TRBJ1-1; no definite D call. With 4 bases removed from V and 1 base from J, the gap between germline ends came to 13 bases. The CDR3 spans 14 residues. The germline CDR1 and CDR2 sequences are DFQATT and SNEGSKA (reference sequence). CDR3 sequence reads: CSATQHNSNTEAFF. The CDR3 DNA follows: TGCAGTGCTACACAACACAATTCGAACACTGAAGCTTTCTTT.

The V gene is TRBV4-2, the J gene TRBJ2-7, with 7 bases lining up with TRBD2. CDR1 and CDR2 (germline): LGHNA, YNFKEQ. With V trimmed by 1 base and J by 2 bases, 11 bases remained unmatched. The CDR3 consists of 17 residues. CDR3 residues: CASSQALSSGQAYEQYF. The CDR3 DNA is TGTGCCAGCAGCCAAGCCCTGTCTAGCGGCCAAGCCTACGAGCAGTACTTC.

The J gene is TRBJ1-1, the V gene TRBV6-5; D is unclear. The V end was cut by 5 bases, the J end by 4 bases, with 11 bases between. There are 13 residues in the CDR3. Germline CDR1 is MNHEY and CDR2 is SVGAGI. The chain's CDR3 is CASSNLGSTEAFF. In DNA, the CDR3 is TGTGCCAGCAGTAACCTGGGGAGCACTGAAGCTTTCTTT.

This clonotype was observed at least ten times. The rearrangement uses TRBV12-3 or TRBV12-4 and TRBJ2-4; D unresolved. Trimming took off 5 bases at V and 5 bases at J, with 13 bases between the two ends. The CDR3 is made up of 14 amino acids. In DNA form, the CDR3 reads TGTGCCAGCAGTCCTCCAGGACGACAAAACATTCAGTACTTC. This codes for CASSPPGRQNIQYF.

This clonotype was picked up a small number of times. V usage is TRBV7-2 and J usage is TRBJ2-1, with 9 bases that match TRBD2. The CDR3 extends over 16 amino acids. Trimming took 1 base from V and 2 from J; bases not matched to a gene: 3. Germline V gene lookup returns CDR1 SGHTA and CDR2 FQGNSA. The CDR3 protein is CASSLGGRGTYNEQFF. CDR3 DNA: TGTGCCAGCAGCTTAGGCGGGAGGGGAACCTACAATGAGCAGTTCTTC.

This clonotype ranks as medium-sized. V and J are TRBV7-6 and TRBJ1-1, with D tentatively TRBD1 (5 bases). CDR1 and CDR2 from the germline V gene are SGHVS and FNYEAQ. V lost 1 base to trimming and J lost 6 bases, with 12 bases between them. The CDR3 is made up of 14 amino acids. The CDR3 sequence is CASSLGGGIAEAFF. DNA of the CDR3: TGTGCCAGCAGCTTAGGGGGCGGCATAGCTGAAGCTTTCTTT.

In this sample, this clonotype turned up a few times. V gene TRBV11-3 combines with J gene TRBJ2-1, with TRBD2 matching 8 bases. V dropped 3 bases and J dropped 5; count of bases not matched to a gene: 6. Germline lookup yields CDR1 SGHNT and CDR2 YENEEA. The CDR3 has 15 amino acids. The CDR3 region has the DNA TGTGCCAGCAGCTTCATTAGCGGGACTAACAATGAGCAGTTCTTC. Translating gives CASSFISGTNNEQFF.

In this sample, this clonotype turned up many times. The genes are TRBV7-3 and TRBJ2-1; 16 bases are a match to TRBD2. This CDR3 region has 18 residues. Germline CDR1 reads SGHTA; CDR2 reads FQGTGA. V lost 5 bases, J lost 0 bases, and 4 bases stayed unmatched. CDR3 sequence (DNA): TGTGCCAGCAGCCCGGGACTAGCGGGAGGGATCTCCTACAATGAGCAGTTCTTC. Its translation: CASSPGLAGGISYNEQFF.

This clonotype was seen a few times. The chain is built from TRBV12-3 or TRBV12-4 and TRBJ1-2, with unresolved D. V shed 0 bases and J shed 2 bases, with 10 bases lying between them. There are 15 residues in the CDR3. This CDR3 reads CASSLAGLENYGYTF. Here the CDR3 DNA reads TGTGCCAGCAGTTTAGCTGGACTGGAAAACTATGGCTACACCTTC.

This clonotype was recorded only once. This chain connects TRBV18 to TRBJ2-7; weak D call: TRBD2 (6 bases). V was pared by 3 bases and J by 9 bases, with 21 bases between. Germline V gene sequence: CDR1 KGHSH, CDR2 LQKENI. This CDR3 spans 15 amino acids. The DNA of the CDR3 is TGTGCCAGCTCACCTACGGACGGGGGTCAGATCCGGCAGTACTTC. It encodes CASSPTDGGQIRQYF.